Reported below is one T cell receptor (beta chain). This clonotype has ten or more counts. Its antigen specificity is not known. The input lacks base qualities; no much larger clone sits a single base away. Two rounds of multiplex PCR were used to amplify the TCR beta CDR3 region from genomic DNA. The first PCR round used primers specific to each TRBV and TRBJ gene, and the primer sequences were filed in Chinese patent CN105087789A. Universal primers were used in the second round of PCR. The Roche High Pure PCR Template Preparation Kit was used to extract genomic DNA from frozen PBMCs. Paired-end sequencing with 151 bp reads was performed on the libraries using an Illumina HiSeq 3000. Concerning the study's data processing: CutAdapt was used to discard raw reads that did not contain the multiplex PCR primer sequences. PEAR was used to merge high-quality paired reads into contigs. By alignment to reference sequences, MiXCR assigned TRB V, D and J gene segments to each contig. To remove sequencing errors, CDR3 sequences were clustered according to base quality and sequence similarity. Shannon entropy normalized by the natural log of productive TCR sequence number was used as the measure of diversity. One minus Shannon entropy divided by the natural log of the number of unique clonotypes was used as the definition of clonality. Using the Youden index from ROC curves, the researchers picked the repertoire-metric cut-offs for progression-free survival, and all analyses were carried out in R 3.5.3. TCRdb trimmed public reads at Q25 via fastp, called clones via MiXCR and kept in-frame beta chains. Rows with a matching CDR3 protein are joined into one entry that keeps the most common DNA and genes. In this record, the V and J calls reflect TCRdb's handling and not the investigators' own analysis. The sample includes about 14,000 distinct CDR3 sequences, with 50% observed a single time. About two fifths of the sample rests with the top ten.

This record belongs to a study of prognosis after radiotherapy for stage I lung cancer (dated by TCRdb to about 2021). Background for the entire study: Between April 2018 and January 2019, nineteen stage I NSCLC patients were enrolled in Nanjing, China. Some 14 of the patients were found to have newly diagnosed primary stage I lung tumors, and roughly 5 were living with oligometastatic NSCLC after surgical resection of the primary tumor. All patients were regarded as medically inoperable, because of comorbidities in over 10 patients and refusal of surgery in 7 or 8 patients. The cohort included under 15 men and roughly six women, with a median age of approximately 76 years and a range of about 53 to 85 years. Tumor histology was squamous cell carcinoma in about 7 patients and adenocarcinoma in about a dozen. Image-guided IMRT or VMAT was used to deliver SBRT in 3 to 5 fractions at a biologically effective dose of at least 100 Gy. In every patient, SBRT was given without any concurrent therapy. About 20% of the 19 patients developed distant metastases after SBRT, at a median of approximately 7 months; the other 15 showed no significant progression. The study profiled peripheral blood TCR beta repertoires from stage I NSCLC patients before and after stereotactic body radiotherapy and related them to distant failure. The study took one blood sample before SBRT and one after SBRT from each of 19 patients and sequenced all 40 or so samples.

Here V drops 6 bases and J drops 4 bases, and the junction holds 13 bases not matched to any gene. From a lookup of the germline V gene, CDR1 and CDR2 are SGHNT and YENEEA. Inclusive of the bounding cysteine and phenylalanine, the CDR3 is 18 residues long. The sequence is cut down to CDR3 DNA, 54 bases in frame from base 1. General conclusions and limits of the study: After SBRT, the number of unique TCR clones decreased (median approximately 10,000 before versus some 6,900 after; Wilcoxon paired P=0.011). Tumor specificity of expanded TCR clones was not determined. TRBV and TRBJ usage frequencies reportedly varied with metastasis status, involving two V genes at baseline and 9 or 10 V and two J genes after SBRT. None of the reported P values were adjusted for multiple comparisons. Limitations of the study included a small cohort and short follow-up, and the study findings need independent validation. Post-SBRT Shannon entropy and its change from baseline were lower in patients who developed distant metastases; baseline Shannon entropy was not associated with metastases.

All patients had node-negative disease on CT and PET/CT, and none had a history of other malignancies or had previously received chemotherapy or radiotherapy. At each of two time points, 5.5 to 7 milliliters of peripheral venous blood were collected in EDTA tubes. Ficoll-Paque Plus density-gradient centrifugation was used to isolate PBMCs. Right after collection, samples were placed at -80 degrees C and kept there until analysis. This receptor was identified in a donor of 50 years or more with non-small cell lung cancer. The sample in question was PBMCs, obtained before or after stereotactic body radiation therapy (not recorded which). The V gene is TRBV11-3 and the J gene is TRBJ2-5, and TRBD2 matches 14 of the central bases. The sequence in DNA is TGTGCCAGCAGTAAACAAACCGGACTAGCGGGAGGACTAGAGACCCAGTACTTC. Its amino acids are CASSKQTGLAGGLETQYF.